These T cell receptor beta chains were read from a single sample in a study of OX40 agonist ivuxolimab in advanced cancers. Profiling relied on immunoSEQ multiplex PCR, and the TCRdb table lists in-frame clones only, not all of them. The table includes about 58,000 clones, 91% detected once. The sequences come from CD4+ or CD8+ T cells sorted from blood, collected in a trial of the OX40 agonist ivuxolimab. These receptors came from an adult with an advanced solid tumor such as melanoma, head and neck, liver or kidney cancer. CDR3s include the opening cysteine and the closing phenylalanine or tryptophan. A D gene is named only where the DNA matches it firmly. Clone size appears in some rows only: once, few, many, or a class for an expanded clone.

>TRBV6-6|TRBD1|15|TRBJ1-2|once
CASSKNTGGVYGYTF
TGTGCCAGCAGTAAAAACACAGGGGGAGTCTATGGCTACACCTTC
>TRBV18|TRBD1|15|TRBJ2-7|NA
CASSPRTGGPYEQYF
TGTGCCAGCTCACCGCGGACAGGGGGTCCTTACGAGCAGTACTTC
>TRBV7-9|NA|17|TRBJ1-1|NA
CASSSFKSTDMNTEAFF
TGTGCCAGCAGCTCCTTTAAATCGACAGACATGAACACTGAAGCTTTCTTT
>TRBV6-5|NA|15|TRBJ2-5|NA
CASSYSDSHQETQYF
TGTGCCAGCAGTTACTCGGACAGCCACCAAGAGACCCAGTACTTC
>TRBV7-8|TRBD1|18|TRBJ1-2|NA
CASSQGRTGVIANYGYTF
TGTGCCAGCAGCCAGGGGCGGACAGGGGTTATCGCTAACTATGGCTACACCTTC
>TRBV9|NA|13|TRBJ2-7|NA
CASSVRLDGEQYF
TGTGCCAGCAGCGTGAGATTGGACGGAGAGCAGTACTTC
>TRBV2|NA|14|TRBJ2-7|medium-sized
CASRTTGSSYEQYF
TGTGCCAGCAGGACCACAGGGAGCTCCTACGAGCAGTACTTC
>TRBV28|NA|13|TRBJ2-1|once
CASNPDVDNEQFF
TGTGCCAGCAACCCGGACGTAGACAATGAGCAGTTCTTC
>TRBV6-5|NA|16|TRBJ2-2|NA
CASSLLRRGRAGELFF
TGTGCCAGCAGTTTACTCAGGAGGGGCAGGGCCGGGGAGCTGTTTTTT
>TRBV7-8|TRBD1|15|TRBJ2-5|NA
CASSGRTGLLETQYF
TGTGCCAGCAGCGGGCGGACAGGGTTATTGGAGACCCAGTACTTC
>TRBV19|TRBD1|13|TRBJ1-4|NA
CASSRQGAEKLFF
TGTGCCAGTAGTAGACAGGGGGCCGAAAAACTGTTTTTT
>TRBV2|NA|13|TRBJ2-2|NA
CASKVLKAGELFF
TGTGCCAGCAAAGTTTTGAAAGCCGGGGAGCTGTTTTTT
>TRBV4-3|NA|16|TRBJ2-3|NA
CASSQGINRYTDTQYF
TGCGCCAGCAGCCAAGGTATCAACAGGTATACAGATACGCAGTATTTT
>TRBV6-6|TRBD1|15|TRBJ2-7|NA
CASSYSPGQGYEQYF
TGTGCCAGCAGTTACTCGCCGGGACAGGGCTACGAGCAGTACTTC
>TRBV2|NA|13|TRBJ1-1|NA
CASRRGGSTEAFF
TGTGCCAGCAGAAGAGGGGGGAGCACTGAAGCTTTCTTT
>TRBV18|NA|12|TRBJ1-1|NA
CASSRLLTEAFF
TGTGCCAGCTCACGACTTTTAACTGAAGCTTTCTTT
>TRBV2|NA|11|TRBJ2-5|NA
CASSGWETQYF
TGTGCCAGCAGTGGTTGGGAGACCCAGTACTTC
>TRBV29-1|TRBD1|13|TRBJ1-4|NA
CSVGTGGGEKLFF
TGCAGCGTTGGGACAGGGGGCGGTGAAAAACTGTTTTTT
>TRBV19|NA|13|TRBJ2-7|NA
CASSIRLSYEQYF
TGTGCCAGTAGTATTCGGTTATCCTACGAGCAGTACTTC
>TRBV4-3|TRBD1|17|TRBJ2-7|NA
CASSQDLTQGNTYEQYF
TGCGCCAGCAGCCAAGATCTCACACAGGGGAACACCTACGAGCAGTACTTC
>TRBV29-1|TRBD2|14|TRBJ2-3|NA
CSVSGGRRADTQYF
TGCAGCGTTTCGGGCGGGAGGAGGGCAGATACGCAGTATTTT